Listed below are T cell receptor beta chains from one sample, sequenced in a study of tumor-infiltrating lymphocytes in primary liver carcinoma. TCRdb passed the multiplex PCR reads through MiXCR, listing each CDR3 protein once. The repertoire holds about 330,000 distinct CDR3 sequences, with about 61% as singletons. The material sequenced was peripheral blood. Every receptor here comes from a man aged 40-55 years with primary liver carcinoma and hepatitis B virus infection. The CDR3 runs from the conserved cysteine through the conserved F or W. A D gene is named only where the DNA matches it firmly. Not all rows give a size; the values are once, few, many and, for expanded clones, a class.

>.|TRBJ1-4|.|TRBV20-1
CSAQGGDFGKLFF
TGCAGTGCTCAGGGTGGAGACTTTGGAAAACTGTTTTTT
>.|TRBJ2-5|.|TRBV5-4
CASGRDQQETQDF
TGTGCCAGCGGCCGGGACCAACAAGAGACCCAGGACTTC
>TRBD1|TRBJ1-2|.|TRBV13
CASSVEGDSYYGYTF
TGTGCCAGCAGCGTAGAGGGGGACAGCTACTATGGCTACACCTTC
>.|TRBJ2-1|many|TRBV6-1
CASSEEVIQFF
TGTGCCAGCAGTGAAGAGGTAATACAGTTCTTC
>.|TRBJ2-1|.|TRBV11-2
CATQEHGGEQFF
TGTGCCACCCAAGAGCATGGGGGGGAGCAGTTCTTC
>TRBD1|TRBJ2-1|.|TRBV6-5
CASSDSGQGARNEQFF
TGTGCCAGCAGTGACTCCGGACAGGGGGCGCGGAATGAGCAGTTCTTC
>.|TRBJ1-1|.|TRBV12-3/TRBV12-4
CVSRIIGTEAFF
TGTGTCAGCAGAATTATTGGCACTGAAGCTTTCTTT
>.|TRBJ1-1|few|TRBV28
CASSLYEFEAFF
TGTGCCAGCAGTTTGTACGAGTTTGAAGCTTTCTTT
>.|TRBJ2-5|few|TRBV11-2
CASSWCRTETQYF
TGTGCCAGCAGCTGGTGTAGAACTGAGACCCAGTACTTC
>.|TRBJ2-2|.|TRBV29-1
CSRGSNTWELFF
TGCAGCCGGGGATCTAACACCTGGGAGCTGTTTTTT
>TRBD1|TRBJ2-7|many|TRBV11-2
CASSWTGEYEQYF
TGTGCCAGCAGCTGGACAGGGGAATACGAGCAGTACTTC
>TRBD1|TRBJ2-7|.|TRBV11-2
CASSPGTDLYEQHF
TGTGCCAGCAGCCCTGGGACAGATCTCTACGAGCAGCACTTC
>.|TRBJ2-3|.|TRBV6-2/TRBV6-3
CASSYDPPGDTYTQYF
TGTGCCAGTAGTTACGATCCACCGGGGGACACATATACGCAGTATTTT
>.|TRBJ2-3|many|TRBV4-3
CASSQERRPTDTQYF
TGCGCCAGCAGCCAAGAGCGGCGTCCCACAGATACGCAGTATTTT
>TRBD1|TRBJ1-2|.|TRBV10-3
CAISARDRASGGYTF
TGTGCCATCAGTGCCCGGGACAGGGCGTCTGGTGGCTACACCTTC
>.|TRBJ2-1|many|TRBV6-1
CASSARGIGNEQFF
TGTGCCAGCAGTGCCAGGGGCATAGGCAATGAGCAGTTCTTC
>.|TRBJ2-3|.|TRBV30
CAWSVGGGADTQYF
TGTGCCTGGAGTGTAGGGGGGGGTGCAGATACACAGTATTTT
>.|TRBJ1-2|many|TRBV5-4
CASSSRTRGRYGYTF
TGTGCCAGCAGCAGCCGGACTCGGGGGCGCTATGGCTACACCTTC
>.|TRBJ2-5|many|TRBV6-2/TRBV6-3
CASSIRETQYF
TGTGCCAGCAGCATAAGAGAGACCCAGTACTTC
>.|TRBJ2-3|many|TRBV29-1
CSVRTGGGDTQYF
TGCAGCGTCCGGACGGGGGGCGGAGATACGCAGTATTTT